These 19 T cell receptor beta chains were all obtained from the same sample, sequenced in a study of blood T cell repertoires in COVID-19. The protocol was immunoSEQ multiplex PCR, while the TCRdb copy is restricted to in-frame clones and leaves out a portion. The table includes around 370,000 clones, around 90% detected once. Sequences were obtained from PBMCs or T cells enriched from blood (not recorded which). The receptor set was obtained from a woman under 30 who had recovered from COVID-19.

This clone appeared a single time. The chain is built from TRBV6-5 and TRBJ1-2, with 9 bases fitting TRBD1. V lost 4 bases, J lost 6 bases, and 3 bases stayed unmatched. Germline CDR1 MNHEY, CDR2 SVGAGI. The CDR3 has 13 amino acids. For the CDR3, the DNA is TGTGCCAGCAGTTGGGGACAGGGTAATGGCTACACCTTC. This encodes CASSWGQGNGYTF.

The rearrangement uses TRBV7-9 and TRBJ1-2; D is undetermined. V lost 0 bases, J lost 4 bases, and 6 bases lay in between. Germline V gives CDR1 SEHNR, CDR2 FQNEAQ (reference sequence). This CDR3 region has 13 residues. In DNA form, the CDR3 reads TGTGCCAGCAGCTTAGCTCCCCTCTATGGCTACACCTTC. This codes for CASSLAPLYGYTF. Together with reference TRBV7-9 and TRBJ1-2, the CDR3 gives the full variable domain: DTGVSQNPRHKITKRGQNVTFRCDPISEHNRLYWYRQTLGQGPEFLTYFQNEAQLEKSRLLSDRFSAERPKGSFSTLEIQRTEQGDSAMYLCASSLAPLYGYTFGSGTRLTVV.

The chain joins TRBV7-3 to TRBJ1-5, with D unclear. The CDR3 runs to 13 residues. Trimming took 2 bases from V and 10 from J, leaving 12 bases between them. In germline, CDR1 is SGHTA, CDR2 FQGTGA. This chain's CDR3 is CASSLSLEGPQHF. The CDR3 DNA reads as TGTGCCAGCAGCTTATCCCTTGAGGGTCCCCAGCATTTT. The whole variable domain, remainder taken from reference TRBV7-3 and TRBJ1-5, is GAGVSQTPSNKVTEKGKYVELRCDPISGHTALYWYRQSLGQGPEFLIYFQGTGAADDSGLPNDRFFAVRPEGSVSTLKIQRTERGDSAVYLCASSLSLEGPQHFGDGTRLSIL.

The chain carries TRBV7-8 and TRBJ2-5, with D possibly being TRBD2 (5 bases). The CDR3 sequence is 11 residues long. Trimming stripped 8 bases from V and 5 bases from J, with 9 bases between. Looked up from germline, CDR1 is SGHVS and CDR2 is FQNEAQ. CDR3: CASGREETQYF. The CDR3 DNA reads as TGTGCCAGCGGAAGGGAGGAGACCCAGTACTTC.

V usage is TRBV18 and J usage is TRBJ1-3; 8 bases line up with TRBD1. After removal of 3 bases from V and 2 bases from J, the junction contained 3 bases not matched to a gene. Germline CDR1 is KGHSH and CDR2 is LQKENI. The CDR3 totals 15 residues. CDR3 DNA: TGTGCCAGCTCACCCCCGACAGGGGCTGGAAACACCATATATTTT. Its protein product is CASSPPTGAGNTIYF.

The chain is built from TRBV5-1 and TRBJ1-2; 7 bases are a match to TRBD1. The V segment lost 4 bases and the J segment 4 bases; nucleotides outside the gene matches: 13. The V gene's germline CDR1 is SGHRS and CDR2 YFSETQ. The CDR3 runs 16 residues. The CDR3 sequence: CASSVATGQLSYGYTF. CDR3 DNA: TGCGCCAGCAGCGTAGCGACGGGACAGCTTAGCTATGGCTACACCTTC.

V gene TRBV5-5 combines with J gene TRBJ1-5; a weak D match, TRBD1 (5 bases). The CDR3 covers 13 residues. Between the trimmed V and J ends, which lost 0 bases and 6 bases, there was a span of 7 bases. Germline CDR1 is SGHKS and CDR2 is YYEKEE (reference sequence). CDR3 residues: CASSLVQGQPQHF. DNA of the CDR3: TGTGCCAGCAGCTTGGTGCAGGGTCAGCCCCAGCATTTT.

J is TRBJ1-3 and V is TRBV6-5; D is unclear. Looked up from germline, CDR1 is MNHEY and CDR2 is SVGAGI. V was pared by 2 bases and J by 0 bases, with 11 bases between. This CDR3 has 16 residues. CDR3 in amino acids: CASSYGVLSSGNTIYF. DNA of the CDR3: TGTGCCAGCAGTTACGGTGTTCTGAGCTCTGGAAACACCATATATTTT.

This clone was recorded only once. The chain has TRBV7-2 and TRBJ1-1; D might be TRBD1 (6 bases). Germline loops: CDR1 SGHTA, CDR2 FQGNSA. The CDR3 runs to 15 residues. The ends were cut back, 8 bases at V and 0 bases at J, with 16 bases in the middle. The CDR3 spells CASGSGTYMNTEAFF. CDR3 coding DNA: TGTGCCAGCGGATCCGGGACATACATGAACACTGAAGCTTTCTTT.

This rearrangement joins TRBV11-3 to TRBJ2-3; tentative D call: TRBD2 (5 bases). Trimming stripped 5 bases from V and 2 bases from J, with 11 bases between. The CDR3 length is 14 residues. Germline V gene data show CDR1 as SGHNT and CDR2 as YENEEA. The CDR3 loop reads CASSARDTTDTQYF. In DNA, the CDR3 is TGTGCCAGCAGCGCCCGGGATACCACAGATACGCAGTATTTT.

This clone was recorded only once. J is TRBJ2-3 and V is TRBV7-2, with D maybe TRBD1 (6 bases). The CDR3 sequence is 16 residues long. The V and J ends lost 4 bases and 3 bases respectively, with 17 bases between them. Looked up from germline, CDR1 is SGHTA and CDR2 is FQGNSA. This CDR3 is CASSSRFVGATDTQYF. The CDR3 region has the DNA TGTGCCAGCAGCTCAAGGTTCGTGGGGGCGACAGATACGCAGTATTTT. The whole variable domain, filled in from reference TRBV7-2 and TRBJ2-3, reads GAGVSQSPSNKVTEKGKDVELRCDPISGHTALYWYRQSLGQGLEFLIYFQGNSAPDKSGLPSDRFSAERTGGSVSTLTIQRTQQEDSAVYLCASSSRFVGATDTQYFGPGTRLTVL.

This clone was picked up a small number of times. The genes are TRBV4-3 and TRBJ1-1; D possibly corresponds to TRBD1 (5 bases). The V gene's germline CDR1 is LGHNA and CDR2 YSLEER. The CDR3 covers 18 residues. Trimming pared 1 base from V and 8 bases from J, leaving 26 bases between. The CDR3 DNA sequence: TGCGCCAGCAGCCAAGCATTACTCGCCCCTGGGGGGGAAGGGGAAGCTTTCTTT. This translates into CASSQALLAPGGEGEAFF.

This clone was picked up one time. Written as DNA, the CDR3 is TGTGCCAGCAGCCTCCGGGGCACGGGGGGCGAGACCCAGTACTTC. This translates into CASSLRGTGGETQYF. The chain uses TRBV11-3 and TRBJ2-5; D may be TRBD2 (7 bases). The length of the CDR3 is 15 residues. The germline V and J ends were trimmed by 5 bases and 5 bases, with 18 bases remaining between them. CDR1 SGHNT and CDR2 YENEEA come from the germline V gene.

The rearrangement links TRBV6-5 to TRBJ2-7, with 8 bases lining up with TRBD1. There are 16 residues in the CDR3. The germline V gene has CDR1 MNHEY and CDR2 SVGAGI. Trimming took 0 bases from V and 3 from J; bases not matched to a gene: 7. The CDR3 sequence is CASSYSRGTGIYEQYF. CDR3 in DNA: TGTGCCAGCAGTTACTCTCGGGGGACAGGCATCTACGAGCAGTACTTC.

This chain links TRBV5-5 with TRBJ2-3; 10 bases line up with TRBD1. Losses at the gene ends were 2 bases for V and 7 bases for J; bases not matched to a gene: 4. This CDR3 is 14 amino acids long. The germline V gene encodes CDR1 SGHKS and CDR2 YYEKEE (reference sequence). The CDR3 DNA follows: TGTGCCAGCAGCTTAGGACAGGGGGGCTATACGCAGTATTTT. Translated: CASSLGQGGYTQYF.

This rearrangement joins TRBV7-9 to TRBJ2-5, with 12 bases that match TRBD1. Germline V gene sequence: CDR1 SEHNR, CDR2 FQNEAQ (reference sequence). This CDR3 is built from 18 residues. V shed 5 bases, J shed 3 bases, and the junction held 13 bases outside the gene matches. CDR3 DNA: TGTGCCAGCAGCACGACTCTGACCGGGACAGGGGGCGAAGAGACCCAGTACTTC. Protein product: CASSTTLTGTGGEETQYF.

This chain connects TRBV5-1 to TRBJ2-2; 9 bases line up with TRBD1. The CDR3 extends over 15 amino acids. Germline assignment: CDR1 SGHRS and CDR2 YFSETQ. J lost 5 bases, V lost 4 bases, and 6 bases had no gene match. CDR3 region: CASSLGQGGTGELFF. The CDR3 bases are TGCGCCAGCAGCCTGGGACAGGGTGGGACCGGGGAGCTGTTTTTT.

The chain carries TRBV15 and TRBJ1-2, with 7 bases aligning to TRBD1. This CDR3 has 13 residues. In germline, CDR1 is LNHNV, CDR2 YYDKDF (reference sequence). Trimming took 8 bases from V and 5 from J; bases not matched to a gene: 8. In DNA, the CDR3 is TGTGCCACCGACAGGGCGCGCAAATATGGCTACACCTTC. Encoded protein: CATDRARKYGYTF.

J is TRBJ2-7 and V is TRBV7-9, with D maybe TRBD1 (6 bases). Trimming stripped 5 bases from V and 3 bases from J, with 11 bases between. This CDR3 has 13 residues. The germline gives CDR1 SEHNR, CDR2 FQNEAQ (reference sequence). The CDR3 is CASSTWDNYEQYF. The CDR3 DNA reads TGTGCCAGCAGCACCTGGGACAACTACGAGCAGTACTTC.